This T cell receptor (beta chain) is drawn from a study of radiotherapy plus CTLA-4 blockade in lung cancer. Study summary: Among patients, about 20% showed objective responses, and 25% to 35% had disease control. Study-wide findings and caveats: Blood TCR clones of tumor origin expanded after radiotherapy plus ipilimumab. In blood, early T cell clone dynamics reportedly predicted response best, together with interferon-beta.

Clones were read by immunoSEQ multiplex PCR, and TCRdb kept only the in-frame ones, dropping some. The repertoire holds 50,000 or so clones, with about 72% as singletons. Participants had chemo-refractory metastatic non-small-cell lung cancer and were treated with focal radiation plus ipilimumab CTLA-4 blockade. Worth noting for this clone: As yet, its antigen is unknown.

V dropped 5 bases and J dropped 1 base, with 8 bases sitting between them. Looked up from germline, CDR1 is SGDLS and CDR2 is YYNGEE. This CDR3 contains 13 residues. This TCR came from a human donor with non-small cell lung cancer who had stable disease on radiotherapy plus ipilimumab. The chain combines TRBV9 with TRBJ2-3; no clear D gene. The specimen comprised peripheral blood, sampled from a patient treated with radiotherapy plus ipilimumab. CDR3 coding DNA: TGTGCCAGCAGGGCCTCGGGCACAGATACGCAGTATTTT. Amino acids: CASRASGTDTQYF.